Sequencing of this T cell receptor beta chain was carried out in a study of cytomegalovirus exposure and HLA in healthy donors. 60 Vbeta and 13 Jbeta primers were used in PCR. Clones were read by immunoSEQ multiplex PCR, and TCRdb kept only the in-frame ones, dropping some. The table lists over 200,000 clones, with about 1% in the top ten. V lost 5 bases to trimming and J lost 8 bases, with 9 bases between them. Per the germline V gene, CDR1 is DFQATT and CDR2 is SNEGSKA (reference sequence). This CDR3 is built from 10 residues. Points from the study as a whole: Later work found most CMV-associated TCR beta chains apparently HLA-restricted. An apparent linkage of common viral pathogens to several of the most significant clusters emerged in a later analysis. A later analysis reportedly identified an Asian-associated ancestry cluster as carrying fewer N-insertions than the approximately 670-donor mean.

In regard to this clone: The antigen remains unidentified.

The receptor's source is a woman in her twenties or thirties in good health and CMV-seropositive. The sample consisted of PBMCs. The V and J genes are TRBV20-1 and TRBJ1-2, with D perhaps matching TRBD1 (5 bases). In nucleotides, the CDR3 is TGCAGTGCTCGGGGGAAAGGCTACACCTTC. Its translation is CSARGKGYTF.